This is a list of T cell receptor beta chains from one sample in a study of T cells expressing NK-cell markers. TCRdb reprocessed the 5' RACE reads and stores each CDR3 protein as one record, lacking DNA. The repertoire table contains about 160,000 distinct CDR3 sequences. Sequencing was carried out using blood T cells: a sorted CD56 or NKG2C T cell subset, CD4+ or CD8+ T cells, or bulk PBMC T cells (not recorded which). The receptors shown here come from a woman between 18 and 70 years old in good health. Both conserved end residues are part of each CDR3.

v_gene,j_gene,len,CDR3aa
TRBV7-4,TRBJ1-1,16,CASSLGTGTVNTEAFF
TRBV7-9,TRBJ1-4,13,CASSPAMDEKLFF
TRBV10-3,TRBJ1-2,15,CAISESGRGLYGYTF
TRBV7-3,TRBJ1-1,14,CASSHSDGNTEAFF
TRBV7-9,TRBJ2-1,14,CASSLGDGGRAAFF
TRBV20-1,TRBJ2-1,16,CSARDPMGGGYNEQFF
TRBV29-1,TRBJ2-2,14,CSAIGQGDTGELFF
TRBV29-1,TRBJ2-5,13,CSVESRGRETQYF
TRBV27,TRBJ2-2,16,CASTSYRGSGTGELFF
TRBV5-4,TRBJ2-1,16,CASSPLAPSSYNEQFF
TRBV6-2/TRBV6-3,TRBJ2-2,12,CASRLAAGELFF
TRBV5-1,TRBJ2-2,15,CASSVQGGRPGELFF
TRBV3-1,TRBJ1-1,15,CASSQMGHRNTEAFF
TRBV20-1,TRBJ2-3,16,CSARAQGGFRTDTQYF
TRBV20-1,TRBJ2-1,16,CSARSAGVHSYNEQFF
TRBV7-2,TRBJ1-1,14,CASSFFGGLTEAFF
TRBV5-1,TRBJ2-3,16,CASSSTGGAGTDTQYF
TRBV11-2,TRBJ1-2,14,CASSLGRGSYGYTF
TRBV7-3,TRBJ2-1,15,CASSQDRGQNNEQFF
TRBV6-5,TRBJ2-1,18,CASSFGLAGGPGFNEQFF
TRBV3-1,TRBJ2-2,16,CASSLWGSGNTGELFF
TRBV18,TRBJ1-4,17,CASSPWDSATSNEKLFF
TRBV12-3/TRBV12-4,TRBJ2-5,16,CASSQGLARYQETQYF
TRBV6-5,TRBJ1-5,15,CASSNLGTGGQPQHF
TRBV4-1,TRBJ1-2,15,CASSQGEAVNYGYTF
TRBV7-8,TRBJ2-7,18,CASSPHVMTSGGFYEQYF
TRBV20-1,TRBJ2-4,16,CSAPLWSTLAKNIQYF
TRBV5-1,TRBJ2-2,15,CASSLSTFNTGELFF
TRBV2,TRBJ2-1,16,CASSVRLAGGSYEQFF
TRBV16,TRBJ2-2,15,CASSQNSPNTGELFF
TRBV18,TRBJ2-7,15,CASSPGLAGGGEQYF
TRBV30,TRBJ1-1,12,CAWSVTGIEAFF
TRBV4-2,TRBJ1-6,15,CASSLRQGEDSPLHF
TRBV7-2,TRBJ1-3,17,CASSTRRQGAFGNTIYF
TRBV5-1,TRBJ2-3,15,CASAVPEGVTDTQYF
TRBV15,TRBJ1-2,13,CATSRDAGAGYTF
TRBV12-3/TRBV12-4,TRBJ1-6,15,CASSLGRGWDSPLHF
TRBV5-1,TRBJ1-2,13,CASSNRDRGGYTF
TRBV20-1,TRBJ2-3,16,CSARREQRGNTDTQYF
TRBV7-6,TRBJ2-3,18,CASSPYPPSGGNTDTQYF
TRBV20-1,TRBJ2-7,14,CSALTSGQSYEQYF
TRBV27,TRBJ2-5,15,CAFPSPGTAWETQYF
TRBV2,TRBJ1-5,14,CASRVGPFNQPQHF
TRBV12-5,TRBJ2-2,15,CASGPGLVKPGELFF
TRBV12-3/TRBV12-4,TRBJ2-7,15,CASSLLTSGGYEQYF
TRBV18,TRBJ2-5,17,CASSPPKAGRSQETQYF
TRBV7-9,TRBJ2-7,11,CASSPGSEQYF
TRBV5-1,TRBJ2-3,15,CASSTSGTYTDTQYF
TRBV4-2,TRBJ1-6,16,CASSQGRTGHNSPLHF
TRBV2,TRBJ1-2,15,CASSSRRGGTGGYTF
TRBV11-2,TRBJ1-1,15,CASSTLFTANTEAFF
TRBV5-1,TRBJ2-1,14,CASSSTFSYNEQFF